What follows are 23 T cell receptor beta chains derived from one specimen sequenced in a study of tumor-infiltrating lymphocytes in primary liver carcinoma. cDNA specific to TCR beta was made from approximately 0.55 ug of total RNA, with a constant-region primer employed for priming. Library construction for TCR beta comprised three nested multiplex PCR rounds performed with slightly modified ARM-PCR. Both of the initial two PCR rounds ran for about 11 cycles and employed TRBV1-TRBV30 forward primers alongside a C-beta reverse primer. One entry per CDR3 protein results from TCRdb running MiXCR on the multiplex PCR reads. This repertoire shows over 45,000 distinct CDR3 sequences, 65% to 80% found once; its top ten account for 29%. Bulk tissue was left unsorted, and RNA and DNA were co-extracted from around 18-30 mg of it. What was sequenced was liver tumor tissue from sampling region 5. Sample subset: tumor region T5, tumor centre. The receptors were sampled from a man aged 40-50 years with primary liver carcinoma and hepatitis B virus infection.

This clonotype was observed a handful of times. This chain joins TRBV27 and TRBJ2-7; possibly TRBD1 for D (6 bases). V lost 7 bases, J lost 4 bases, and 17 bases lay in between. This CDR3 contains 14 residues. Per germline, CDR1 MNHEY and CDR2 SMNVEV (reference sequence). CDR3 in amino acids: CASKYNRDYYEQYF. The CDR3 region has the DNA TGTGCCAGCAAGTACAACAGGGATTATTACGAGCAGTACTTC.

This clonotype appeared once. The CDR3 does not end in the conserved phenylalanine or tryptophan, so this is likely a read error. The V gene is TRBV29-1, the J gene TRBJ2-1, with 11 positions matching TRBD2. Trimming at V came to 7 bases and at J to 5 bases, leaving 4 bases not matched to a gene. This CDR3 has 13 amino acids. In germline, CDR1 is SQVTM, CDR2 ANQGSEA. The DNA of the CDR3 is TGCAGCGGTCGGGGACTAGCGGACAATGAGCAGTTCCTC. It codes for CSGRGLADNEQFL.

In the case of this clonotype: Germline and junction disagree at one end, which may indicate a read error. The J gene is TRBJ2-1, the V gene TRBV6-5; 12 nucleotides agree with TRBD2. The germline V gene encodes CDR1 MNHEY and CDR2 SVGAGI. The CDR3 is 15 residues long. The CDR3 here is CASKYGLAGRNEQFF. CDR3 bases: TGTGCCAGCAAATATGGACTAGCGGGGCGCAATGAACAGTTCTTC.

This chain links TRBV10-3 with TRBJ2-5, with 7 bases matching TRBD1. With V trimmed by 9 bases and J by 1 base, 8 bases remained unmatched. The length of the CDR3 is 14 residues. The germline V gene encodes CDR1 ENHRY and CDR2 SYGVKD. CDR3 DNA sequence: TGTGCCATTAAGAGACAGGGACCCCAAGAGACCCAGTACTTC. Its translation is CAIKRQGPQETQYF.

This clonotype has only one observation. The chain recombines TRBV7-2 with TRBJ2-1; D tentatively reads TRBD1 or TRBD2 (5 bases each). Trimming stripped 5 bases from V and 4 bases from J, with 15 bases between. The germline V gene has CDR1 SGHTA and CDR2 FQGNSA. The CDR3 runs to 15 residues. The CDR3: CASSPDKGEYNEQFF. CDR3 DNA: TGTGCCAGCAGCCCGGACAAGGGAGAATACAATGAGCAGTTCTTC.

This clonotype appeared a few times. Here the CDR3 reads CATSDAERGETEAFF. DNA of the CDR3: TGTGCCACCAGTGATGCGGAACGGGGTGAGACTGAAGCTTTCTTT. The rearrangement links TRBV24-1 to TRBJ1-1; D is unclear. The V gene's germline CDR1 is KGHDR and CDR2 SFDVKD. V was shortened by 3 bases and J by 5 bases, with 15 bases between the two germline ends. This CDR3 spans 15 amino acids.

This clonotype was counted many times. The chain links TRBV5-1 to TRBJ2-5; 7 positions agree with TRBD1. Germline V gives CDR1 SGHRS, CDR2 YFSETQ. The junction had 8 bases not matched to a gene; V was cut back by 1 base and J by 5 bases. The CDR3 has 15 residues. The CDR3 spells CASSLSPQGFETQYF. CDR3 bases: TGCGCCAGCAGCTTGTCGCCACAGGGGTTCGAGACCCAGTACTTC.

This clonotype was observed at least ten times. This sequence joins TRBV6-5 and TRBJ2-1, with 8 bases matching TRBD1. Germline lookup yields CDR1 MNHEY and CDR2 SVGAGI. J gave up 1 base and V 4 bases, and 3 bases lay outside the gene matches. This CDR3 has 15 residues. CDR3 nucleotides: TGTGCCAGCAGTTCAACAGGGGGTTCCTACAATGAGCAGTTCTTC. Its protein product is CASSSTGGSYNEQFF.

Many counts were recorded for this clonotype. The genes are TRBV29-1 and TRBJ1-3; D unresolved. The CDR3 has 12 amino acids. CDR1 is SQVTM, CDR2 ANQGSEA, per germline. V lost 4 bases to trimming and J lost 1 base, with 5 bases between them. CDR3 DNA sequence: TGCAGCGTTGGAGAATCTGGAAACACCATATATTTT. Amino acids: CSVGESGNTIYF.

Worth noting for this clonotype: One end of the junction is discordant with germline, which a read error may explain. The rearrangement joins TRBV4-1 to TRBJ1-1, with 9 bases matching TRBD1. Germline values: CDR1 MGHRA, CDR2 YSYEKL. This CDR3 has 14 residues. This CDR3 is CTSNQLTGGTEAFF. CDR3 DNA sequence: TGCACCAGCAACCAACTGACAGGGGGAACTGAAGCCTTCTTT.

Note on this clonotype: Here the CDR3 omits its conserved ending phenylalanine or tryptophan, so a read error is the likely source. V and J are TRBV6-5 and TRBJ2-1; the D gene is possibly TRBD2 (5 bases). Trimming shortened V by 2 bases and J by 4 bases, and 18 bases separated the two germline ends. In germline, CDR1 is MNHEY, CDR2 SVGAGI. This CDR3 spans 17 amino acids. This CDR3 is CASSYLAGHRLYNEQFL. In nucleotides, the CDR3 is TGTGCCAGCAGTTACCTAGCAGGCCACCGATTATACAATGAGCAGTTCCTC.

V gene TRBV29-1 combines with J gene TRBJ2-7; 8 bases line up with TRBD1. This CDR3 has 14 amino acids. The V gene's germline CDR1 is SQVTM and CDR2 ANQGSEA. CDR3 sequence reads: CRAGAGTGDIEQYF. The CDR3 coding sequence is TGCAGAGCTGGAGCCGGGACAGGTGACATCGAGCAGTACTTC.

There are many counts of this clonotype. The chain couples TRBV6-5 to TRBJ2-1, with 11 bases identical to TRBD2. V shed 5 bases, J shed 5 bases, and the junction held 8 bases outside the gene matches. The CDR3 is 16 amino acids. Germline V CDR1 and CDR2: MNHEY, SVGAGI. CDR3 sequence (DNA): TGTGCCAGCAGTCCTACTAGCGGGAGAAATGACAATGAGCAGTTCTTC. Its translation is CASSPTSGRNDNEQFF.

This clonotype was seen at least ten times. The CDR3 loop is CASSLSFWSSGNTIYF. The DNA of the CDR3 is TGTGCCAGCAGCCTCTCATTTTGGAGCTCTGGAAACACCATATATTTT. This sequence joins TRBV6-5 and TRBJ1-3; D is unclear. The germline CDR1 and CDR2 sequences are MNHEY and SVGAGI. V was shortened by 6 bases and J by 0 bases, with 15 bases between the two germline ends. This CDR3 region has 16 residues.

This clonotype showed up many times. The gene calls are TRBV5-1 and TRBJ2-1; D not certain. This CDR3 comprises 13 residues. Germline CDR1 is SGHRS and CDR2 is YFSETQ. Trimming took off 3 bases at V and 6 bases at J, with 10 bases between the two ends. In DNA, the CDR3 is TGCGCCAGCAGCTCCGTCCGAGGCAATGAGCAGTTCTTC. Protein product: CASSSVRGNEQFF.

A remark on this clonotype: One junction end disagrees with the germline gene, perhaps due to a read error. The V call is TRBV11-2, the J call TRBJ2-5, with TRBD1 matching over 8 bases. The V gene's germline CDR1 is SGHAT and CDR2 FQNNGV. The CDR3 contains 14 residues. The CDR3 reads CASSLDRAGGGKHF. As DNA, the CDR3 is TGTGCCAGCAGCTTAGATAGGGCAGGGGGCGGCAAGCACTTC.

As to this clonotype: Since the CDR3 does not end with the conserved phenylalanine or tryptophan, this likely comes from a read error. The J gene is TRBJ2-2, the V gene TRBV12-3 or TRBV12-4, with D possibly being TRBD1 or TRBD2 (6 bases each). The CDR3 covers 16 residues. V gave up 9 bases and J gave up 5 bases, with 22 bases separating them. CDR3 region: CARRTDGGESTGELFY. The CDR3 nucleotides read TGTGCCAGGAGGACCGACGGGGGCGAATCGACCGGGGAGCTGTTTTAT.

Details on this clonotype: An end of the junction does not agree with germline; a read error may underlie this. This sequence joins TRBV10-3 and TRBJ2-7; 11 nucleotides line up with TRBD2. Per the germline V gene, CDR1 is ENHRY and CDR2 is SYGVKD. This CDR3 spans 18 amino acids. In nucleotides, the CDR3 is TGTGCCATCAGCCCGGGACTAGCGGCGTCCCCCTTCTCCTACAAGCAGTATTTC. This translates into CAISPGLAASPFSYKQYF.

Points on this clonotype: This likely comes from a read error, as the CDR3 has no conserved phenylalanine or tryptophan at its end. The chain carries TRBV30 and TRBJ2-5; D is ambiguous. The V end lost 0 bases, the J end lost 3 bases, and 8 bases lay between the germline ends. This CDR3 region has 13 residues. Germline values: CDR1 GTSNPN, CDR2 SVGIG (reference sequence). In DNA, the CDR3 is TGTGCCTGGAGTGTACCCCCGGAAGAGACCCAGTACTTA. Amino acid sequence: CAWSVPPEETQYL.

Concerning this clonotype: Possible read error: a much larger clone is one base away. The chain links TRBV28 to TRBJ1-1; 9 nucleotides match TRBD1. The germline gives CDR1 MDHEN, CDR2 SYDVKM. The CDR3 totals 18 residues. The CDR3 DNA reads TGTGCCAGCAGCTCTGCCTCACTCATGGACAGGGGAGGCACTGAAGCTTCCTTT. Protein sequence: CASSSASLMDRGGTEASF.

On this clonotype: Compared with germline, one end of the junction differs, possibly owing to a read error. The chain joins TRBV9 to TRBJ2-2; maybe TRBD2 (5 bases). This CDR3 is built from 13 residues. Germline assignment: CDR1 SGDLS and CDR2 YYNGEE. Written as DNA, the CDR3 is TGTGCCAGCAGCGTAGAAGGAACCGGGGAGCTGTCTTTT. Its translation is CASSVEGTGELSF.

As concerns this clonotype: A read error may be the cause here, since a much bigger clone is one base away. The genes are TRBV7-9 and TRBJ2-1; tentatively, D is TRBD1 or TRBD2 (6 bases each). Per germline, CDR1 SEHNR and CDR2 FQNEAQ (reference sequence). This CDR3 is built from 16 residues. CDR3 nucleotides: TGTGCCAACAGCTTAGGGGGGCCGAGCTCCTACAATGAGCAGTTCTTC. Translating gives CANSLGGPSSYNEQFF.

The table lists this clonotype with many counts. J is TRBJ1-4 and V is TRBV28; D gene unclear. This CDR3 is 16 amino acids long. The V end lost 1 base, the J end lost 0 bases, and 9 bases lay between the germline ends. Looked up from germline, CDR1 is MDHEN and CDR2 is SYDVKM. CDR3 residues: CASSLSAHATNEKLFF. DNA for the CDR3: TGTGCCAGCAGTTTATCAGCACACGCAACTAATGAAAAACTGTTTTTT.